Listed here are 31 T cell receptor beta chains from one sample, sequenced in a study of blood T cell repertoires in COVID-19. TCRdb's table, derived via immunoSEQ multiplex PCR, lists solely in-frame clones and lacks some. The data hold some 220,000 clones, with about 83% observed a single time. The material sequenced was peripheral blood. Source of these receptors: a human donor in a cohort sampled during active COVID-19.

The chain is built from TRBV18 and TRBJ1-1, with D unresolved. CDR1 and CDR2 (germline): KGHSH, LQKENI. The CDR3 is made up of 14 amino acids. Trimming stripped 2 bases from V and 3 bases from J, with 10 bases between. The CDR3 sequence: CASSPNSFDTEAFF. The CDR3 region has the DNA TGTGCCAGCTCACCAAATTCATTTGACACTGAAGCTTTCTTT.

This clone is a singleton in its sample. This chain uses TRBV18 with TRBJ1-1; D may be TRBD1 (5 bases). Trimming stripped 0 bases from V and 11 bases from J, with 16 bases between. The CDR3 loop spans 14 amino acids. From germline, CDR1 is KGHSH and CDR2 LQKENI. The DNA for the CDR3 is TGTGCCAGCTCACCACCTGTGGCAGGGTTACAGGCTTTCTTT. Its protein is CASSPPVAGLQAFF.

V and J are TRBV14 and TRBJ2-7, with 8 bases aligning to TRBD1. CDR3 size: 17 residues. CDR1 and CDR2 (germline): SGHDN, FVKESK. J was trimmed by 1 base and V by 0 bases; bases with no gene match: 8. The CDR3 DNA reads TGTGCCAGCAGCCAAGATCCTCTAGGGGACAGGTCCTACGAGCAGTACTTC. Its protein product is CASSQDPLGDRSYEQYF.

CDR3 coding DNA: TGTGCCTGGAGCCCCACAGGGGGCGATCAGCCCCAGCATTTT. The encoded protein is CAWSPTGGDQPQHF. The chain is built from TRBV30 and TRBJ1-5, with TRBD1 identical over 9 bases. The CDR3 contains 14 residues. CDR1 and CDR2 from the germline V gene are GTSNPN and SVGIG (reference sequence). After removal of 3 bases from V and 5 bases from J, the junction contained 5 bases not matched to a gene.

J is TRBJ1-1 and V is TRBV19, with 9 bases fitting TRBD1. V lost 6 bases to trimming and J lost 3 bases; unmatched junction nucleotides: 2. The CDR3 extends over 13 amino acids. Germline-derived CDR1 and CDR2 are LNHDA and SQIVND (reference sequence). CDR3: CASRGDRDTEAFF. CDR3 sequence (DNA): TGTGCCAGTAGAGGGGACAGGGACACTGAAGCTTTCTTT.

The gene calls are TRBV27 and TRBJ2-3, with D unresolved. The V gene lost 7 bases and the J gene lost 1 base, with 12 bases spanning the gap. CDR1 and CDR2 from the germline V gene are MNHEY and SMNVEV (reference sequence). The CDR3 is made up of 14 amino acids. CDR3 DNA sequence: TGTGCCAGCATGGTCTCTGGGCGCACAGATACGCAGTATTTT. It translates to CASMVSGRTDTQYF.

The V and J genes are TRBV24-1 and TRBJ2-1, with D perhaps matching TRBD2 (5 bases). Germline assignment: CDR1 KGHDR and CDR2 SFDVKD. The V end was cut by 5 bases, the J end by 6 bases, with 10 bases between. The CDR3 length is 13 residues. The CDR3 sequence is CATSVGMGNEQFF. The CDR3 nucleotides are TGTGCCACCAGTGTCGGGATGGGCAATGAGCAGTTCTTC.

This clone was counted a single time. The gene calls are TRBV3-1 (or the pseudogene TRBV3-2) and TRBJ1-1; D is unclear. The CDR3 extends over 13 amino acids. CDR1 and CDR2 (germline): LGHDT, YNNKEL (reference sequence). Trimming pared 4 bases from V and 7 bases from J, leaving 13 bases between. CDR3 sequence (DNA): TGTGCCAGCAGCCGCGAGGGCGGAGGTGAAGCTTTCTTT. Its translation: CASSREGGGEAFF.

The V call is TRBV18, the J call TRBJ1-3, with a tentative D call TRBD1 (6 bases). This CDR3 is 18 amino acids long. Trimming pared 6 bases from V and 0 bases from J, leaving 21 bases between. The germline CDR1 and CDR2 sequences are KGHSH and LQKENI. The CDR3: CASSSIAGTLYSGNTIYF. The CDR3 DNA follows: TGTGCCAGCTCGTCCATAGCCGGGACACTATACTCTGGAAACACCATATATTTT.

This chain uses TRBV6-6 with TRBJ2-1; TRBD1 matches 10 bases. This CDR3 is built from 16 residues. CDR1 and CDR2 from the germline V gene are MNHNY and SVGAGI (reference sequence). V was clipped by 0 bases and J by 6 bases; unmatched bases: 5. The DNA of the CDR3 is TGTGCCAGCAGTTACTCAAGACAGGGGGCAGGCAATGAGCAGTTCTTC. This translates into CASSYSRQGAGNEQFF.

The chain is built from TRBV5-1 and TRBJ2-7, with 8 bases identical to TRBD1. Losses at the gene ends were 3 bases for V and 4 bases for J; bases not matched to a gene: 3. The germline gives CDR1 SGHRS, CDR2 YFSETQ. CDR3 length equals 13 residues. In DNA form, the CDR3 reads TGCGCCAGCAGCTCAGACAGGGGATACGAGCAGTACTTC. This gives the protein CASSSDRGYEQYF.

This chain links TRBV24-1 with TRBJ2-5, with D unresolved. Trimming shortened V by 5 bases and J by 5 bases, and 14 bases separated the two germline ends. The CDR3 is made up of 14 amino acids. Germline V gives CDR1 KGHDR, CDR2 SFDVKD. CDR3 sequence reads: CATSAIDLPETQYF. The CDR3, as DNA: TGTGCCACCAGTGCTATTGACTTACCGGAGACCCAGTACTTC.

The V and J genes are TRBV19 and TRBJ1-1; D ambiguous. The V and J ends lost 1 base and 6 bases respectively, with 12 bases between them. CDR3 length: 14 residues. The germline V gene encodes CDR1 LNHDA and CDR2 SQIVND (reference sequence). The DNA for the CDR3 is TGTGCCAGTAGTATAGGAGTCGATGGAGCTGAAGCTTTCTTT. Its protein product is CASSIGVDGAEAFF.

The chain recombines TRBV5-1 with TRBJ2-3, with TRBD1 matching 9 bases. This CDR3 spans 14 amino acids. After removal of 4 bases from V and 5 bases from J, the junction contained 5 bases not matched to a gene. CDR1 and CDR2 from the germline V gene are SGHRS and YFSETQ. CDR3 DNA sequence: TGCGCCAGCAGCGGCGGGACAGGGAGAGATACGCAGTATTTT. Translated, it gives CASSGGTGRDTQYF.

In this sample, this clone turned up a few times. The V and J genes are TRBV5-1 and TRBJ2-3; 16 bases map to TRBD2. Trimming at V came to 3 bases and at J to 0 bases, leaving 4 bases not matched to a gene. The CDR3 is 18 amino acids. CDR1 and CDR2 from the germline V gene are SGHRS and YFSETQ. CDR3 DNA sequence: TGCGCCAGCAGCTCGGGACTAGCGGGAGGGGCCAGCACAGATACGCAGTATTTT. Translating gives CASSSGLAGGASTDTQYF.

CDR3 sequence: CASRSGTGGGGYTF. CDR3 bases: TGTGCCAGCAGGTCCGGGACAGGGGGCGGAGGCTACACCTTC. The rearrangement joins TRBV6-5 to TRBJ1-2, with TRBD1 matching over 12 bases. V was clipped by 6 bases and J by 8 bases; unmatched bases: 7. This CDR3 has 14 residues. Germline values: CDR1 MNHEY, CDR2 SVGAGI.

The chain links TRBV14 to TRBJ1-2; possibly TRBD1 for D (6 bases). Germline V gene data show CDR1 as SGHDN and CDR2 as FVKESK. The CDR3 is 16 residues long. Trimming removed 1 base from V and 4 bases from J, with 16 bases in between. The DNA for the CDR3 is TGTGCCAGCAGCCAAGCCGTAGGTACAGGGCTCTATGGCTACACCTTC. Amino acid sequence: CASSQAVGTGLYGYTF.

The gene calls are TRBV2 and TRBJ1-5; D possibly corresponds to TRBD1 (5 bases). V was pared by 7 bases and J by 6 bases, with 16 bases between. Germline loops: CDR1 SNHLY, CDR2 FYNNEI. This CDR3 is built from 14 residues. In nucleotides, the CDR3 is TGTGCCAGCACAGAAGGGGTAATCGGTCAGCCCCAGCATTTT. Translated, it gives CASTEGVIGQPQHF. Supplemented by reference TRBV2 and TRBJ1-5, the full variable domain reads EPEVTQTPSHQVTQMGQEVILRCVPISNHLYFYWYRQILGQKVEFLVSFYNNEISEKSEIFDDQFSVERPDGSNFTLKIRSTKLEDSAMYFCASTEGVIGQPQHFGDGTRLSIL.

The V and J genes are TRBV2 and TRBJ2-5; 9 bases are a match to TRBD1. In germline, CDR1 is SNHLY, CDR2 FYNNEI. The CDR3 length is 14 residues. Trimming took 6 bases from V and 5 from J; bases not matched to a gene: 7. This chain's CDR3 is CASRPDRGHETQYF. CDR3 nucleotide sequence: TGTGCCAGCAGGCCGGACAGGGGCCACGAGACCCAGTACTTC.

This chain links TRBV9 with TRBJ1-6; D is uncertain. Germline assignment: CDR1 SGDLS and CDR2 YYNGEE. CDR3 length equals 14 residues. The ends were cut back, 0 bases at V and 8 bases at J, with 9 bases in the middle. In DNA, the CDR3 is TGTGCCAGCAGCGTAGCCCCGGGTGATTCACCCCTCCACTTT. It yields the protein CASSVAPGDSPLHF.

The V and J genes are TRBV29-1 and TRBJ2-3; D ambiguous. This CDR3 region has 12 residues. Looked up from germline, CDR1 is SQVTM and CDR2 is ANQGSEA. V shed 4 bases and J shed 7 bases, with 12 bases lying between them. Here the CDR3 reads CSVVAAENTQYF. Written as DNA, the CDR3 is TGCAGCGTTGTGGCCGCGGAAAATACGCAGTATTTT.

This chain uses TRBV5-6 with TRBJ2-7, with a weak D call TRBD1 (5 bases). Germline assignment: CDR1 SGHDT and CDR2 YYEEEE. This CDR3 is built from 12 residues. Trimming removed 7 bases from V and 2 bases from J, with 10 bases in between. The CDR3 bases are TGTGCCAGCGAAGCAGGGCCCTACGAGCAGTACTTC. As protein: CASEAGPYEQYF.

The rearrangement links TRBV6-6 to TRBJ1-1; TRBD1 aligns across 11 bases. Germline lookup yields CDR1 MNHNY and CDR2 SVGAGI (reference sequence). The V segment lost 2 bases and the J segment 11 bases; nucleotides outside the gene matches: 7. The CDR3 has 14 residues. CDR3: CASSYPGQGVWAFF. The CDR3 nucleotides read TGTGCCAGCAGTTACCCGGGACAGGGGGTATGGGCTTTCTTT.

The CDR3 coding sequence is TGTGCCAGCAGCAAAGAGGTCCCGAGACAGCTAGGGGATAAGAATGAAAAACTGTTTTTT. It codes for CASSKEVPRQLGDKNEKLFF. The chain links TRBV21-1 to TRBJ1-4; TRBD1, as called in the table, went unchecked against the DNA. TRBV21-1 is a known pseudogene. This CDR3 contains 20 residues.

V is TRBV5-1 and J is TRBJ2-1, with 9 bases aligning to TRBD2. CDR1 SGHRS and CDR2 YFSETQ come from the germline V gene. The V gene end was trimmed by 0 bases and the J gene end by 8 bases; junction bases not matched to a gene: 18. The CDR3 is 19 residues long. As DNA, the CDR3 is TGCGCCAGCAGCTTGGCCAAGATCGCGGGGGGGCGTTATTCGTATGAGCAGTTCTTC. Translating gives CASSLAKIAGGRYSYEQFF.

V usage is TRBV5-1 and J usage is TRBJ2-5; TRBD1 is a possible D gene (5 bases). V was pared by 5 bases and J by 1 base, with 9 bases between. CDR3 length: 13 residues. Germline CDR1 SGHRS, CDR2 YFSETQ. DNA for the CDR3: TGCGCCAGCAGGAAAGACAGCCAAGAGACCCAGTACTTC. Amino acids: CASRKDSQETQYF.

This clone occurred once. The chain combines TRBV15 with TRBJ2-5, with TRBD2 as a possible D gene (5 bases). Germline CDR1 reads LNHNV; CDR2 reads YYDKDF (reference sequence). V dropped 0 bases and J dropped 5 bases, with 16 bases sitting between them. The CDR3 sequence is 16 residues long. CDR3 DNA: TGTGCCACCAGCAGAGATGAGCGAGGGTTTGGGGAGACCCAGTACTTC. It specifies CATSRDERGFGETQYF.

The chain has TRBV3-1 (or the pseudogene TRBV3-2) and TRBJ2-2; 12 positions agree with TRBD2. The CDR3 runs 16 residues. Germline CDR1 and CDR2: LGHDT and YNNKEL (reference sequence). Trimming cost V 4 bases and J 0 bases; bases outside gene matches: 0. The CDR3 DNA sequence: TGTGCCAGCAGCCGGACTAGCGGGGCGAACACCGGGGAGCTGTTTTTT. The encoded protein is CASSRTSGANTGELFF.

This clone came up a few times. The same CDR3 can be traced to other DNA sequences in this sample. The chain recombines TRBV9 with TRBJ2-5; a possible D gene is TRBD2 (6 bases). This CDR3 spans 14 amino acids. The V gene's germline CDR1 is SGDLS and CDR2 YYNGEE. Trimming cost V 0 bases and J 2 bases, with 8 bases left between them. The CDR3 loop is CASSVGSGQETQYF. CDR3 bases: TGTGCCAGCAGCGTAGGTAGCGGTCAAGAGACCCAGTACTTC.

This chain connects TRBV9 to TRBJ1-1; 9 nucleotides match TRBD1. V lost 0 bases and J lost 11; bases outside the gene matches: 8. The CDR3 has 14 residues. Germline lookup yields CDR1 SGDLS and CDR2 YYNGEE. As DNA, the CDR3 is TGTGCCAGCAGCGTAGAATCCACAGGGGGCAGGGCTTTCTTT. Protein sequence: CASSVESTGGRAFF.

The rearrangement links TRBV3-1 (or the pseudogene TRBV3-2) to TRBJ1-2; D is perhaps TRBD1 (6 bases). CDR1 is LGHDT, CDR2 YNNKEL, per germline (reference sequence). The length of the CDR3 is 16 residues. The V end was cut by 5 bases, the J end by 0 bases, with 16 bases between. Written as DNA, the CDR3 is TGTGCCAGCAGCATGGGTGGGGACAAAGCTAACTATGGCTACACCTTC. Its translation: CASSMGGDKANYGYTF.